This TCR beta chain was sequenced in a study of CD8 T cells in Susac syndrome. Notes on the study in general: The study admitted that it had a relatively small number of individuals in its TCR sequencing and HLA analysis. Susac CD8+ clonal expansion peaked in TEMRA cells and active patients.

Random hexamers served to reverse transcribe roughly 0.5 to 1 ug RNA. By means of immunoSEQ multiplex PCR, TCR beta CDR3 spanning 54 Vbeta and 13 Jbeta underwent amplification. TCRdb processed the immunoSEQ multiplex PCR reads anew with MiXCR; each CDR3 protein has one entry. Among about 130,000 distinct CDR3 sequences listed, more than 85% were seen once. Concerning this clonotype itself: Its antigen is as yet unknown.

V lost 1 base, J lost 1 base, and 13 bases lay in between. Germline V CDR1 and CDR2: SEHNR, FQNEAQ (reference sequence). CDR3 length: 16 residues. Patients with Susac syndrome showed fulfilment of recently defined diagnostic criteria for definite or probable disease. This chain uses TRBV7-9 with TRBJ2-5; D unclear. This clonotype was sampled from a human donor with Susac syndrome. The source material was CD8+ T cells from PBMCs. The CDR3 DNA is TGTGCCAGCAGCTTAGTGGGTTCGACGTCCCAAGAGACCCAGTACTTC. This gives the protein CASSLVGSTSQETQYF.